The 7 T cell receptor beta chains below all came from one sample that was sequenced in a study of T cell changes during pregnancy in multiple sclerosis (dated by TCRdb to the late 2010s). The library was produced with the immunoSEQ multiplex PCR assay. TCRdb limited this immuneACCESS table to in-frame rearrangements with V and J called. A share of clones is missing; checked studies link under half to unresolved V genes, and the rest is unexplained. In all, the sample holds around 69,000 clones, and 92% of those were seen once. The ten largest clones represent under 2.5% of the sample. Sequenced material: peripheral blood, taken in the first trimester of pregnancy. The receptor set was obtained from a female donor with multiple sclerosis, enrolled in a pregnancy study.

The chain recombines TRBV7-6 with TRBJ2-1; 8 nucleotides agree with TRBD2. V shed 1 base and J 2 bases; nucleotides not matched to a gene: 1. This CDR3 has 15 residues. Germline V CDR1 and CDR2: SGHVS, FNYEAQ. CDR3 residues: CASSLELAAYNEQFF. The DNA of the CDR3 is TGTGCCAGCAGCTTAGAACTAGCGGCCTACAATGAGCAGTTCTTC.

This chain uses TRBV7-9 with TRBJ2-7, with 10 bases that match TRBD1. The CDR3 consists of 15 residues. Germline trimming cut 5 bases from V and 4 bases from J; bases unmatched to any gene: 8. The germline V gene has CDR1 SEHNR and CDR2 FQNEAQ (reference sequence). The CDR3 DNA sequence: TGTGCCAGCAGCGACCGGGACAGGGGTCTTTACGAGCAGTACTTC. Translated: CASSDRDRGLYEQYF.

The genes are TRBV11-2 and TRBJ2-7; D is undetermined. The germline V and J ends were trimmed by 1 base and 6 bases, with 16 bases remaining between them. This CDR3 has 15 residues. The germline V gene encodes CDR1 SGHAT and CDR2 FQNNGV. CDR3 DNA sequence: TGTGCCAGCAGCTTAGGATCAGGTCCGCGCCCCGAGCAGTACTTC. Protein sequence: CASSLGSGPRPEQYF.

The rearrangement links TRBV6-5 to TRBJ2-1; 8 bases line up with TRBD2. Trimming removed 0 bases from V and 12 bases from J; junction bases left unmatched: 4. Germline assignment: CDR1 MNHEY and CDR2 SVGAGI. This CDR3 is built from 13 residues. The CDR3 protein is CASSYSTSARQFF. The CDR3 DNA sequence: TGTGCCAGCAGTTACTCGACTAGCGCGAGGCAGTTCTTC.

This sequence joins TRBV28 and TRBJ2-1; 7 bases are a match to TRBD2. The germline CDR1 and CDR2 sequences are MDHEN and SYDVKM. The CDR3 runs to 14 residues. The trim removed 8 bases at V and 7 bases at J, leaving 11 bases unmatched. CDR3 nucleotide sequence: TGTGCCAGCTGCTACGGGGAGGGCCTGAATGAGCAGTTCTTC. Amino acids: CASCYGEGLNEQFF.

The V call is TRBV15, the J call TRBJ2-7; TRBD2 is a possible D gene (5 bases). Germline values: CDR1 LNHNV, CDR2 YYDKDF (reference sequence). Trimming took off 5 bases at V and 2 bases at J, with 10 bases between the two ends. This CDR3 has 13 residues. CDR3 loop: CATSGTRTYEQYF. The CDR3 DNA reads TGTGCCACCAGCGGCACTAGAACCTACGAGCAGTACTTC.

This chain links TRBV19 with TRBJ2-7, with TRBD1 as a possible D gene (6 bases). CDR3 length: 12 residues. Trimming shortened V by 5 bases and J by 5 bases, and 10 bases separated the two germline ends. From germline, CDR1 is LNHDA and CDR2 SQIVND (reference sequence). CDR3 amino acids: CASSVRGDEQYF. DNA for the CDR3: TGTGCCAGTAGTGTCAGGGGAGACGAGCAGTACTTC.